Listed here are 18 T cell receptor beta chains from one sample, sequenced in a study of T cells after yellow fever vaccination. TCRdb reprocessed the 5' RACE reads with MiXCR, giving one entry per CDR3 protein. The sample lists hundreds of thousands of distinct CDR3 sequences; around 12% were seen once. Material: PBMCs, obtained on the day of the yellow fever booster vaccination. The receptors come from a man younger than 40 who received the YFV17D yellow fever vaccine.

In this sample, this clonotype turned up many times. The gene calls are TRBV29-1 and TRBJ2-2; 11 bases align to TRBD1. With V trimmed by 7 bases and J by 4 bases, 2 bases remained unmatched. The CDR3 has 13 amino acids. The germline V gene has CDR1 SQVTM and CDR2 ANQGSEA. CDR3 nucleotides: TGCAGCGGGGGGACAGGGGGCACCGGGGAGCTGTTTTTT. This gives the protein CSGGTGGTGELFF.

V usage is TRBV11-1 and J usage is TRBJ2-6; unclear D gene. V lost 1 base to trimming and J lost 0 bases, with 4 bases between them. Germline V gives CDR1 SGHAT, CDR2 FQDESV (reference sequence). The CDR3 is 15 residues long. DNA of the CDR3: TGTGCCAGCAGCTTAGAAGACTCTGGGGCCAACGTCCTGACTTTC. This encodes CASSLEDSGANVLTF. The complete variable domain, with remaining parts taken from reference TRBV11-1 and TRBJ2-6, reads EAEVAQSPRYKITEKSQAVAFWCDPISGHATLYWYRQILGQGPELLVQFQDESVVDDSQLPKDRFSAERLKGVDSTLKIQPAELGDSAMYLCASSLEDSGANVLTFGAGSRLTVL.

This clonotype has more than one count but fewer than ten. For the CDR3, the DNA is TGTGCCATGCGACAGACCGACAATGAGCAGTTCTTC. This codes for CAMRQTDNEQFF. This chain links TRBV10-3 with TRBJ2-1; tentatively, D is TRBD1 (5 bases). The V and J ends lost 9 bases and 5 bases respectively, with 11 bases between them. CDR3 size: 12 residues. The germline CDR1 and CDR2 sequences are ENHRY and SYGVKD.

This chain links TRBV5-1 with TRBJ1-4; TRBD1 matches 10 bases. The CDR3 loop spans 15 amino acids. V shed 6 bases, J shed 6 bases, and the junction held 8 bases outside the gene matches. The germline V gene encodes CDR1 SGHRS and CDR2 YFSETQ. Here the CDR3 reads CASTDSGTGDEKLFF. The CDR3 region has the DNA TGCGCCAGCACAGACTCCGGGACAGGGGATGAAAAACTGTTTTTT.

This clonotype has more than one count but fewer than ten. V gene TRBV24-1 combines with J gene TRBJ2-7, with 7 bases aligning to TRBD1. The CDR3 spans 15 residues. Germline V CDR1 and CDR2: KGHDR, SFDVKD. Trimming removed 4 bases from V and 3 bases from J; junction bases left unmatched: 8. CDR3 loop: CATSETAGTDYEQYF. CDR3 DNA sequence: TGTGCCACCAGTGAGACGGCCGGGACAGACTACGAGCAGTACTTC.

This clonotype was counted between two and nine times. J is TRBJ2-7 and V is TRBV5-1; a possible D gene is TRBD2 (5 bases). The V gene's germline CDR1 is SGHRS and CDR2 YFSETQ. There are 15 residues in the CDR3. Trimming took 4 bases from V and 0 from J, leaving 14 bases between them. CDR3 DNA: TGCGCCAGCAGCGAAGGACGGGGAAGCTCCTACGAGCAGTACTTC. Protein product: CASSEGRGSSYEQYF. The full variable domain, completed using reference TRBV5-1 and TRBJ2-7, is KAGVTQTPRYLIKTRGQQVTLSCSPISGHRSVSWYQQTPGQGLQFLFEYFSETQRNKGNFPGRFSGRQFSNSRSEMNVSTLELGDSALYLCASSEGRGSSYEQYFGPGTRLTVT.

The chain is built from TRBV20-1 and TRBJ2-7; 12 bases fit TRBD1. The CDR3 loop spans 13 amino acids. CDR1 is DFQATT, CDR2 SNEGSKA, per germline (reference sequence). Trimming removed 6 bases from V and 5 bases from J; junction bases left unmatched: 5. The CDR3 loop is CSAGTGGVHEQYF. CDR3 nucleotides: TGCAGTGCCGGGACAGGGGGCGTCCACGAGCAGTACTTC.

This clonotype was observed a handful of times. This rearrangement joins TRBV20-1 to TRBJ1-2; D is unresolved. Germline values: CDR1 DFQATT, CDR2 SNEGSKA (reference sequence). This CDR3 region has 14 residues. V dropped 0 bases and J dropped 2 bases, with 10 bases sitting between them. CDR3 DNA: TGCAGTGCTAGAGATCGGGAAAGGAACTATGGCTACACCTTC. Translated, it gives CSARDRERNYGYTF.

CDR3 sequence: CSASLTATTKGEQYF. The CDR3 nucleotides are TGCAGTGCTAGTTTGACAGCGACAACAAAAGGCGAGCAGTACTTC. The rearrangement links TRBV20-1 to TRBJ2-7; D possibly corresponds to TRBD1 (5 bases). Germline CDR1 DFQATT, CDR2 SNEGSKA (reference sequence). The V end was cut by 3 bases, the J end by 6 bases, with 21 bases between. The CDR3 totals 15 residues.

CDR3 DNA: TGTGCCAGCAGCTCGGGACCGCCACCTCGAGTTGGGGAGACCCAGTACTTC. Its protein product is CASSSGPPPRVGETQYF. The chain joins TRBV7-9 to TRBJ2-5; D may be TRBD1 or TRBD2 (5 bases each). The CDR3 runs 17 residues. V lost 4 bases to trimming and J lost 5 bases, with 23 bases between them. Germline V lookup: CDR1 SEHNR, CDR2 FQNEAQ (reference sequence).

The chain is built from TRBV3-1 and TRBJ2-1; TRBD2 aligns across 14 bases. The germline V gene has CDR1 LGHDT and CDR2 YNNKEL (reference sequence). After removal of 4 bases from V and 4 bases from J, the junction contained 6 bases not matched to a gene. This CDR3 spans 17 amino acids. The CDR3 spells CASSLGLAGVVYNEQFF. CDR3 bases: TGTGCCAGCAGCCTGGGACTAGCGGGAGTCGTATACAATGAGCAGTTCTTC.

This clonotype was recorded a few times. The rearrangement links TRBV2 to TRBJ1-2; D ambiguous. The CDR3 loop spans 14 amino acids. V was cut by 6 bases and J by 2 bases, with 13 bases left in between. CDR1 is SNHLY, CDR2 FYNNEI, per germline. The CDR3 region has the DNA TGTGCCAGCAGGGCGGACCACCACAACTATGGCTACACCTTC. This gives the protein CASRADHHNYGYTF.

This clonotype was detected only a few times. The V and J genes are TRBV2 and TRBJ2-2; D might be TRBD1 or TRBD2, each matching 7 bases. V gave up 7 bases and J gave up 1 base, with 19 bases separating them. The CDR3 spans 17 residues. In germline, CDR1 is SNHLY, CDR2 FYNNEI. CDR3 in amino acids: CASIRGGGAGNTGELFF. The CDR3 bases are TGTGCCAGCATCCGGGGAGGGGGCGCGGGGAACACCGGGGAGCTGTTTTTT.

V and J are TRBV5-1 and TRBJ1-4; 11 bases are shared with TRBD1. The V and J ends lost 4 bases and 3 bases, in that order; junction bases with no gene match: 5. The CDR3 loop spans 16 amino acids. CDR1 and CDR2 from the germline V gene are SGHRS and YFSETQ. The CDR3 here is CASSPGQGAPNEKLFF. CDR3 sequence (DNA): TGCGCCAGCAGCCCCGGACAGGGGGCCCCTAATGAAAAACTGTTTTTT. Complete variable domain (other parts from reference TRBV5-1 and TRBJ1-4): KAGVTQTPRYLIKTRGQQVTLSCSPISGHRSVSWYQQTPGQGLQFLFEYFSETQRNKGNFPGRFSGRQFSNSRSEMNVSTLELGDSALYLCASSPGQGAPNEKLFFGSGTQLSVL.

This clonotype came up a few times. The chain carries TRBV29-1 and TRBJ2-5, with D maybe TRBD2 (5 bases). V lost 0 bases and J lost 2, with 19 bases in between. The CDR3 consists of 17 residues. The V gene's germline CDR1 is SQVTM and CDR2 ANQGSEA. DNA of the CDR3: TGCAGCGTTGAAGACCGTCCTAGCTCCCGATTACAAGAGACCCAGTACTTC. Translating it yields CSVEDRPSSRLQETQYF.

This clonotype was detected only a few times. The chain couples TRBV28 to TRBJ2-2; D is ambiguous. This CDR3 region has 15 residues. V gave up 2 bases and J gave up 5 bases, with 12 bases separating them. Germline loops: CDR1 MDHEN, CDR2 SYDVKM. The CDR3 loop is CASSLGLLKTGELFF. The CDR3, as DNA: TGTGCCAGCAGTTTAGGATTACTGAAGACCGGGGAGCTGTTTTTT.

The J gene is TRBJ2-1, the V gene TRBV3-1, with D possibly matching TRBD2 (6 bases). The germline gives CDR1 LGHDT, CDR2 YNNKEL (reference sequence). Trimming took 1 base from V and 5 from J, leaving 15 bases between them. The CDR3 has 16 amino acids. Written as DNA, the CDR3 is TGTGCCAGCAGCCAAGTAAGGCTAGCGCCCAACAATGAGCAGTTCTTC. Amino acid sequence: CASSQVRLAPNNEQFF.

The V gene is TRBV6-5, the J gene TRBJ2-4; possible D gene TRBD2, 7 bases. The CDR3 has 17 amino acids. V gave up 2 bases and J gave up 2 bases, with 16 bases separating them. Germline CDR1 and CDR2: MNHEY and SVGAGI. CDR3 region: CASSYVGRGSSKNIQYF. The CDR3 coding sequence is TGTGCCAGCAGTTACGTGGGGAGGGGGTCGTCCAAAAACATTCAGTACTTC.